The 25 T cell receptor beta chains given below trace back to one sample, sequenced in a study of cytomegalovirus exposure and HLA in healthy donors. The PCR contained 60 Vbeta and 13 Jbeta primers. Assay used: immunoSEQ multiplex PCR; TCRdb lists only in-frame clones, some missing. This sample carries about 200,000 clones, approximately 77% of them seen once, and the ten largest clones take roughly 3.1%. Sequenced: PBMCs. Receptors originate from a man aged 35-49 years in good health and CMV-seropositive.

This chain connects TRBV6-1 to TRBJ1-2; D may be TRBD1 (6 bases). The CDR3 has 13 amino acids. Trimming shortened V by 2 bases and J by 4 bases, and 8 bases separated the two germline ends. Germline-derived CDR1 and CDR2 are MNHNS and SASEGT. The CDR3, as DNA: TGTGCCAGCAGTGAAACAGGGACCTATGGCTACACCTTC. It is translated as CASSETGTYGYTF.

The gene calls are TRBV5-4 and TRBJ2-1; 8 bases are shared with TRBD1. V lost 0 bases, J lost 9 bases, and 8 bases stayed unmatched. CDR1 and CDR2 (germline): SGHNT, YYREEE (reference sequence). The CDR3 runs 15 residues. CDR3 amino acids: CASSLELDRVSEQFF. The CDR3 bases are TGTGCCAGCAGCTTGGAATTGGACAGGGTGAGTGAGCAGTTCTTC.

J is TRBJ2-6 and V is TRBV2, with D possibly matching TRBD2 (6 bases). The germline gives CDR1 SNHLY, CDR2 FYNNEI. The CDR3 is 15 amino acids. Trimming took off 6 bases at V and 0 bases at J, with 9 bases between the two ends. As DNA, the CDR3 is TGTGCCAGCAGCGGCGGGACCTCTGGGGCCAACGTCCTGACTTTC. Translating gives CASSGGTSGANVLTF.

This chain links TRBV6-6 with TRBJ2-5; 8 bases are a match to TRBD1. The end of the DNA aligns better with TRBJ2-7, so the J call may be wrong. Looked up from germline, CDR1 is MNHNY and CDR2 is SVGAGI (reference sequence). This CDR3 region has 16 residues. CDR3 amino acids: CASSSGQDKILYEQYF. The CDR3 DNA reads as TGTGCCAGCAGCTCGGGACAGGACAAAATCCTCTACGAGCAGTACTTC.

This rearrangement joins TRBV25-1 to TRBJ2-7; a possible D gene is TRBD1 (6 bases). V gave up 5 bases and J gave up 2 bases, with 10 bases separating them. This CDR3 contains 13 residues. Germline V CDR1 and CDR2: MGHDK, SYGVNS. CDR3: CASSKSGAYEQYF. CDR3 nucleotide sequence: TGTGCCAGCAGTAAATCAGGGGCCTACGAGCAGTACTTC.

The chain carries TRBV5-1 and TRBJ1-5; D perhaps matches TRBD1 (6 bases). The germline CDR1 and CDR2 sequences are SGHRS and YFSETQ. The CDR3 consists of 13 residues. V lost 5 bases to trimming and J lost 6 bases, with 12 bases between them. CDR3 in DNA: TGCGCCAGCAGTCTAGGGGGTGGTCAGCCCCAGCATTTT. It translates to CASSLGGGQPQHF.

A single count supports this clone. The rearrangement joins TRBV28 to TRBJ2-7; tentative D call: TRBD2 (10 bases). From germline, CDR1 is MDHEN and CDR2 SYDVKM. V was pared by 5 bases and J by 2 bases, with 31 bases between. This CDR3 spans 20 amino acids. The CDR3 nucleotides are TGTGCCAGCAGTCCACCTCGCGGGACAGGGCAACTAGCGGGGCCCTACGAGCAGTACTTC. It specifies CASSPPRGTGQLAGPYEQYF.

This chain links TRBV28 with TRBJ2-7; no clear D gene. This CDR3 is built from 14 residues. CDR1 and CDR2 (germline): MDHEN, SYDVKM. V was trimmed by 5 bases and J by 2 bases, leaving 13 bases between them. CDR3 coding DNA: TGTGCCAGCAGTCTAACGGGTGCAACCTACGAGCAGTACTTC. Protein: CASSLTGATYEQYF.

With respect to this clone: This sample also contains other DNA sequences that code for the same CDR3. The V and J genes are TRBV5-1 and TRBJ2-3, with D perhaps matching TRBD2 (6 bases). Germline V gene sequence: CDR1 SGHRS, CDR2 YFSETQ. There are 15 residues in the CDR3. V lost 4 bases, J lost 1 base, and 13 bases lay in between. CDR3 sequence: CASSPGGGGTDTQYF. The CDR3, as DNA: TGCGCCAGCAGCCCCGGCGGAGGGGGCACAGATACGCAGTATTTT.

The V call is TRBV4-1, the J call TRBJ2-7, with a weak D call TRBD2 (5 bases). This CDR3 spans 13 amino acids. Germline V gene data show CDR1 as MGHRA and CDR2 as YSYEKL. The V gene lost 3 bases and the J gene lost 7 bases, with 13 bases spanning the gap. Here the CDR3 reads CASSQLTRGEQYF. CDR3 DNA: TGCGCCAGCAGCCAGCTAACCCGGGGAGAGCAGTACTTC.

This chain connects TRBV7-9 to TRBJ1-1, with D possibly TRBD1 on 6 matching bases. This CDR3 has 13 residues. CDR1 is SEHNR and CDR2 is FQNEAQ in the germline V gene (reference sequence). Trimming shortened V by 5 bases and J by 4 bases, and 11 bases separated the two germline ends. The CDR3 sequence is CASSTQTGTEAFF. The CDR3 region has the DNA TGTGCCAGCAGCACCCAGACAGGCACTGAAGCTTTCTTT.

This clone was seen just once. J is TRBJ1-1 and V is TRBV30; tentative D call: TRBD1 (6 bases). V was cut by 3 bases and J by 1 base, with 12 bases left in between. The CDR3 extends over 14 amino acids. Germline V gives CDR1 GTSNPN, CDR2 SVGIG (reference sequence). The DNA for the CDR3 is TGTGCCTGGAGCGCAGGGGTACCGAACACTGAAGCTTTCTTT. Residues: CAWSAGVPNTEAFF.

The gene calls are TRBV7-3 and TRBJ2-7; TRBD1 might be the D (6 bases). From germline, CDR1 is SGHTA and CDR2 FQGTGA. The CDR3 loop spans 13 amino acids. Trimming took 3 bases from V and 3 from J, leaving 9 bases between them. The CDR3 spells CASSLSQGYEQYF. The CDR3 nucleotides are TGTGCCAGCAGCTTGTCACAGGGCTACGAGCAGTACTTC.

This chain connects TRBV6-5 to TRBJ1-5; perhaps TRBD1 as D (5 bases). The germline gives CDR1 MNHEY, CDR2 SVGAGI. The CDR3 covers 14 residues. V lost 5 bases and J lost 4, with 12 bases in between. CDR3 DNA: TGTGCCAGCAGTGTTGGGGCCGGGAATCAGCCCCAGCATTTT. It yields the protein CASSVGAGNQPQHF.

The chain employs TRBV28 and TRBJ2-1; TRBD2 aligns across 7 bases. V was pared by 7 bases and J by 3 bases, with 12 bases of the junction left unmatched. Germline V gene sequence: CDR1 MDHEN, CDR2 SYDVKM. The CDR3 has 16 amino acids. The CDR3 DNA reads as TGTGCCAGCAATGGGTACGGCGGGAGAGACTACAATGAGCAGTTCTTC. Encoded protein: CASNGYGGRDYNEQFF.

This clone has only one observation. In the same sample, other DNA sequences code for this CDR3. The chain uses TRBV5-4 and TRBJ2-7; the match to TRBD1 covers 7 bases. The V segment lost 0 bases and the J segment 1 base; nucleotides outside the gene matches: 1. The germline gives CDR1 SGHNT, CDR2 YYREEE (reference sequence). The CDR3 contains 14 residues. CDR3 protein: CASSLGQGSYEQYF. In nucleotides, the CDR3 is TGTGCCAGCAGCTTGGGACAGGGTTCCTACGAGCAGTACTTC.

This chain links TRBV11-3 with TRBJ1-2, with a possible D match to TRBD1 (6 bases). The germline V and J ends were trimmed by 3 bases and 7 bases, with 12 bases remaining between them. The CDR3 is 13 residues long. CDR1 and CDR2 from the germline V gene are SGHNT and YENEEA. CDR3 sequence (DNA): TGTGCCAGCAGCTTCAGGGGAATGGTTGGCTACACCTTC. Translated: CASSFRGMVGYTF.

The chain combines TRBV5-4 with TRBJ2-6; no reliable D call. The germline CDR1 and CDR2 sequences are SGHNT and YYREEE (reference sequence). The germline V and J ends were trimmed by 6 bases and 3 bases, with 7 bases remaining between them. There are 13 residues in the CDR3. CDR3 nucleotide sequence: TGTGCCAGCACCCCGGGTGGGGCCAACGTCCTGACTTTC. It encodes CASTPGGANVLTF. Full variable domain (missing parts from reference TRBV5-4 and TRBJ2-6): ETGVTQSPTHLIKTRGQQVTLRCSSQSGHNTVSWYQQALGQGPQFIFQYYREEENGRGNFPPRFSGLQFPNYSSELNVNALELDDSALYLCASTPGGANVLTFGAGSRLTVL.

The chain links TRBV4-2 to TRBJ2-1, with 11 nucleotides matching TRBD2. CDR3 length: 17 amino acids. Per the germline V gene, CDR1 is LGHNA and CDR2 is YNFKEQ. J lost 7 bases, V lost 4 bases, and 12 bases had no gene match. The CDR3: CASSPPLTSGEVNEQFF. CDR3 bases: TGTGCCAGCAGCCCCCCCCTGACTAGCGGGGAGGTGAATGAGCAGTTCTTC.

The rearrangement joins TRBV28 to TRBJ2-7; TRBD1 matches at 7 bases. The V segment lost 3 bases and the J segment 2 bases; nucleotides outside the gene matches: 10. CDR3 length equals 16 residues. The germline V gene has CDR1 MDHEN and CDR2 SYDVKM. CDR3 DNA: TGTGCCAGCAGTTTCCGTTTCGGACAGGCCACCTACGAGCAGTACTTC. It codes for CASSFRFGQATYEQYF.

The rearrangement links TRBV7-9 to TRBJ2-3; 8 positions agree with TRBD2. The CDR3 runs 14 residues. Germline-derived CDR1 and CDR2 are SEHNR and FQNEAQ (reference sequence). Trimming cost V 4 bases and J 8 bases; bases outside gene matches: 8. The chain's CDR3 is CASSSPGTSGTQYF. The CDR3 nucleotides read TGTGCCAGCAGCTCTCCCGGGACTAGTGGTACGCAGTATTTT.

The rearrangement links TRBV6-6 to TRBJ2-5; D is perhaps TRBD2 (5 bases). This CDR3 has 15 residues. Germline V gene lookup returns CDR1 MNHNY and CDR2 SVGAGI (reference sequence). V lost 2 bases and J lost 5, with 15 bases in between. CDR3 coding DNA: TGTGCCAGCAGTTACCCACCTCGAGGGAAGGAGACCCAGTACTTC. Encoded protein: CASSYPPRGKETQYF.

This clone has just one count. The chain employs TRBV19 and TRBJ1-2; D gene unclear. The CDR3 spans 12 residues. V was pared by 5 bases and J by 4 bases, with 8 bases between. Germline-derived CDR1 and CDR2 are LNHDA and SQIVND (reference sequence). CDR3 nucleotide sequence: TGTGCCAGTAGTCCCACAGCCTATGGCTACACCTTC. Protein: CASSPTAYGYTF.

This sequence joins TRBV30 and TRBJ2-3, with 7 bases lining up with TRBD2. V shed 2 bases and J 6 bases; nucleotides not matched to a gene: 5. Germline assignment: CDR1 GTSNPN and CDR2 SVGIG (reference sequence). This CDR3 has 13 residues. The CDR3 here is CAWSRGRVDTQYF. In nucleotides, the CDR3 is TGTGCCTGGAGTAGAGGGAGGGTTGATACGCAGTATTTT.

This chain connects TRBV6-1 to TRBJ1-1; D unresolved. V was cut by 1 base and J by 5 bases, with 5 bases left in between. This CDR3 is 12 amino acids long. Germline assignment: CDR1 MNHNS and CDR2 SASEGT. The CDR3 region has the DNA TGTGCCAGCAGTGAAGTCCCAACTGAAGCTTTCTTT. Amino acid sequence: CASSEVPTEAFF.